This TCR beta chain comes out of a study of early T cells in non-severe SARS-CoV-2 infection. Study-level information: The chains were unpaired, and the sequenced material was bulk RNA from unsorted whole blood. Whole-study findings and limits: Matching against VDJdb likely underestimated virus-specific expansions, favoring anti-spike CD8.

This clonotype showed up just a few times. Its antigen is as yet unknown. This CDR3 region has 17 residues. V was trimmed by 0 bases and J by 8 bases, leaving 23 bases between them. Germline V lookup: CDR1 SGHDT, CDR2 YYEEEE. The library protocol tagged individual cDNA molecules with unique molecular identifiers. MiXCR, applied by TCRdb to the 5' RACE reads, yields one record per CDR3 protein. Among about 56,000 distinct CDR3 sequences, about 15% were seen once, and the ten largest hold over 3.5%. Source: whole blood, taken at baseline. This chain uses TRBV5-6 with TRBJ1-2, with TRBD1 as a possible D gene (5 bases). The sequence was obtained from an adult who was a healthcare worker with PCR-confirmed SARS-CoV-2 infection or an uninfected control (not recorded which). The CDR3 loop is CASSLDPGTELVRGYTF. The CDR3 bases are TGTGCCAGCAGCTTGGACCCAGGGACGGAACTAGTAAGGGGCTACACCTTC.